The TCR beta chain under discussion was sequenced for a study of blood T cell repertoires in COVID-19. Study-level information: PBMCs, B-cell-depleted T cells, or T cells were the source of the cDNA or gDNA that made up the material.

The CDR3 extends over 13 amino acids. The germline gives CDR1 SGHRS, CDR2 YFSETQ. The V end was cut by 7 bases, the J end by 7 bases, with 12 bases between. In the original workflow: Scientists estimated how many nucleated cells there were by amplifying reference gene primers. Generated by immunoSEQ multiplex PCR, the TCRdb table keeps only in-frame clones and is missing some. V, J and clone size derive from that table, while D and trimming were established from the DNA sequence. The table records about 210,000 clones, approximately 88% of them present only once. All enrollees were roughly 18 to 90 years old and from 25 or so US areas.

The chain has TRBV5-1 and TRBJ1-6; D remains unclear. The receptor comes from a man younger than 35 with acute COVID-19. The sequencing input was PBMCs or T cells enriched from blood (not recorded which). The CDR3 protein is CASYSEANSPLHF. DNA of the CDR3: TGCGCCAGCTACTCTGAAGCGAATTCACCCCTCCACTTT. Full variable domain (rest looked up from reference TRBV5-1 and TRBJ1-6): KAGVTQTPRYLIKTRGQQVTLSCSPISGHRSVSWYQQTPGQGLQFLFEYFSETQRNKGNFPGRFSGRQFSNSRSEMNVSTLELGDSALYLCASYSEANSPLHFGNGTRLTVT.